The T cell receptor (beta chain) under discussion was sequenced for a study of cytomegalovirus exposure and HLA in healthy donors. Overall study findings and caveats: The investigators catalogued 180 or so TCR beta chains as cytomegalovirus-associated.

As regards this clone: Antigen unknown.

This CDR3 is 14 amino acids long. V gave up 6 bases and J gave up 4 bases; unmatched junction bases: 6. Germline CDR1 is SGHTA and CDR2 is FQGNSA. Libraries were prepared by immunoSEQ multiplex PCR; TCRdb keeps only in-frame clonotypes and omits some of them. The table records 80,000 to 100,000 clones, about 90% of them present only once. This TCR derives from a man aged 18 to 29 in good health and CMV-seropositive. Material for sequencing was PBMCs. The rearrangement links TRBV7-2 to TRBJ1-3, with 7 positions matching TRBD1. CDR3 nucleotide sequence: TGTGCCAGCAGTTCGACAGGGACCGGAAACACCATATATTTT. This sequence encodes CASSSTGTGNTIYF.